This TCR beta chain is from a study of spatial heterogeneity in lung cancer (dated by TCRdb to between 2018 and 2021). For the study in its entirety: More beta-chain than alpha-chain transcripts were consistently detected, likely reflecting higher beta-chain transcript abundance. A strong correlation was found between TCR transcript counts in tumor regions and a T cell transcriptional module score from matched bulk RNA-seq. In the raw uncorrected reads, each unique combination of TCR and UMI appeared more than ten times on average. In non-small cell lung cancer, the study made a quantitative comparison of TCR alpha and beta repertoires among multiple tumor regions, matched nontumor lung and blood. Nonsynonymous mutation counts, determined by whole-exome sequencing of tumor tissue, were related to features of the TCR repertoire. At surgery, about 210 tumor regions, almost 65 matched nontumor lung samples and 56 PBMC samples were TCR-sequenced for both alpha and beta chains. Beyond this particular receptor, the publication reports: Counts of ubiquitous and regional expanded TCRs were found to correlate with counts of ubiquitous and regional nonsynonymous mutations, respectively. Confirming at a functional level the hypothesis that regional TCRs recognize regional mutations was considered to require additional single-cell paired TCR alpha and beta sequencing. TCR-seq coverage of tumor T cells was estimated to be only about 7% for alpha chains and more than 11% for beta chains. The tumor nonsynonymous mutation count correlated with the number of expanded alpha and beta TCRs within the tumor.

The library was obtained by 5' RACE. The listed sequencing device is NextSeq 500. The TCR library protocol attached a unique molecular identifier to each TCR cDNA molecule to allow correction of PCR and sequencing errors. In the authors' own workflow: TCR identification, UMI-based error correction and CDR3 extraction were performed with Decombinator tools. Expanded TCRs were defined as those above a frequency of 2 per 1,000, corresponding to the top 1% of the tumor frequency distribution. Expanded tumor TCRs statistically deemed absent (corrected P<0.05) from at least one tumor region were classed as regional, and all other expanded tumor TCRs were classed as ubiquitous. Renyi diversity was computed with the R vegan package after each repertoire had been subsampled 100 times to 5,000 TCRs. CDR3 similarity networks were constructed using string-kernel similarity of amino acid triplets, with links drawn between CDR3s whose pairwise similarity was above 0.82. TCRdb reran the public reads through fastp at Q25 and MiXCR, keeping productive beta chains. CDR3 protein sequences are deduplicated, and each keeps its most common genes and DNA. It is TCRdb's table, rather than the study itself, that gives the V and J calls and clone size. The sample has 6,000 or so distinct CDR3 sequences on record, roughly 7.4% of them singletons. The top ten clonotypes cover around 28% of the sample.

A word on this clonotype: No antigen is known for it. No qualities accompany the bases; no much larger clone lies one base away.

Looking up the germline V gene yields CDR1 SGHAT and CDR2 FQNNGV. Its CDR3 holds 15 amino acids, cysteine through phenylalanine. The retained sequence is limited to the CDR3, 45 bases, with the frame set at the first base. V is pruned by 6 bases and J by 2 bases, leaving 9 bases of the junction without a gene match. In light of the paper, this sample's time point label describes: sample taken at primary tumor resection. The donors were more than 65 patients from the lung TRACERx cohort who had early-stage, untreated non-small cell lung cancer. TCR sequencing used whole RNA extracted from tumor and nontumor lung tissue, or from cryopreserved PBMC samples, without cell sorting. A patient was chosen for TCR sequencing only when enough RNA was available from at least two tumor regions. Before being selected, tumor and adjacent nontumor lung specimens were reviewed by a lung pathologist.

This TCR was sampled from a female donor with early-stage non-small cell lung cancer. The sequence is built from TRBV11-2 and TRBJ2-7, with 8 junctional bases fitting TRBD2. Sequences were derived from lung tumor tissue, sampled at surgery. The nucleotide sequence is TGTGCCAGCAGACTAGCGGCGGGGAGGGCCTACGAGCAGTACTTC. This gives the protein CASRLAAGRAYEQYF.